The TCR beta chain under discussion was sequenced for a study of T-cell memory formation after mild COVID-19. TCRdb ran MiXCR on the 5' RACE reads and lists one entry per CDR3 protein. The sample comprises fewer than 300,000 distinct CDR3 sequences, under 20% of which are singletons, and more than 20% rests with the top ten. Germline V CDR1 and CDR2: SGHRS, YFSETQ. V lost 5 bases to trimming and J lost 7 bases; unmatched junction nucleotides: 7. CDR3 size: 14 residues. In its sample, this clonotype was seen many times. The sample was PBMCs or a T cell subset sorted from them (not recorded which). The chain uses TRBV5-1 and TRBJ2-7, with 12 bases fitting TRBD2. This TCR was sampled from a man between 18 and 35 years old who had mild COVID-19 (a few samples of this study predate the infection). Cell type and time point are not known. The CDR3 nucleotides are TGCGCCAGCAGGAGGACTAGCGGGGCTCAGGAGCAGTACTTC. Protein: CASRRTSGAQEQYF.